This TCR beta chain came from a study of graft-versus-host responses after intestinal transplantation. In the study overall: After anti-thymocyte globulin induction, recipients took tacrolimus and steroids for approximately 3 years. Findings and caveats of the study: Subjects displaying graft-donor T cell macrochimerism possessed elevated graft-versus-host to host-versus-graft clonal ratios inside allografts. After transplant, early declines in HvG clones were associated with peak levels of circulating GvH clones. The recipient marrow held GvH clones, and some of them showed up first in ileum or blood.

V lost 4 bases to trimming and J lost 13 bases, with 20 bases between them. The CDR3 extends over 14 amino acids. The germline V gene encodes CDR1 SGHDT and CDR2 YYEEEE. This table comes from immunoSEQ multiplex PCR, and its TCRdb copy is limited to in-frame clones, with some not included. The sample lists roughly 110,000 clones; 85% to 95% were seen once. In the case of this clone: Its matching antigen is unknown.

This TCR came from a human donor who was the organ donor for an intestinal transplant. The sequenced sample was unstimulated CD8+ T cells sorted from spleen or lymph node cells, obtained before transplant. J is TRBJ1-4 and V is TRBV5-6; a weak D match, TRBD1 (5 bases). CDR3 bases: TGTGCCAGCAGCGCCGGCCAGGGAAATCTCTTACTGTTTTTT. It codes for CASSAGQGNLLLFF.